The 31 T cell receptor beta chains reported below all come from one sample, sequenced in a study of cytomegalovirus exposure and HLA in healthy donors. The PCR was carried out with 60 Vbeta primers and 13 Jbeta primers. Repertoires were generated with immunoSEQ multiplex PCR, while TCRdb's copy carries only in-frame clones and drops some. The table has some 160,000 clones, around three quarters seen once; the top ten hold around 5.7%. The sample was PBMCs. These TCRs come from a man aged 40-49 years in good health and CMV-seronegative.

As DNA, the CDR3 is TGTGCCAGCAGCCCCAATGGGACTAGCGGGAGTGGGGGGAATGAGCAGTTCTTC. Translation: CASSPNGTSGSGGNEQFF. V gene TRBV25-1 combines with J gene TRBJ2-1, with 14 bases identical to TRBD2. The V and J ends lost 6 bases and 7 bases, in that order; junction bases with no gene match: 14. Germline loops: CDR1 MGHDK, CDR2 SYGVNS. This CDR3 is built from 18 residues.

The chain is built from TRBV6-5 and TRBJ2-3; possibly TRBD1 for D (5 bases). V was trimmed by 2 bases and J by 1 base, leaving 13 bases between them. The germline CDR1 and CDR2 sequences are MNHEY and SVGAGI. The CDR3 contains 16 residues. Here the CDR3 reads CASSYAGLIGTDTQYF. The CDR3 bases are TGTGCCAGCAGTTACGCAGGGCTTATTGGCACAGATACGCAGTATTTT.

This sequence joins TRBV6-6 and TRBJ2-2; TRBD2 is a possible D gene (6 bases). CDR3 size: 14 residues. Germline assignment: CDR1 MNHNY and CDR2 SVGAGI (reference sequence). Trimming cost V 0 bases and J 8 bases, with 10 bases left between them. The CDR3 region is CASSYSNGGGELFF. The CDR3 coding sequence is TGTGCCAGCAGTTACTCGAACGGGGGAGGGGAGCTGTTTTTT.

The gene calls are TRBV11-2 and TRBJ2-7; 11 positions match TRBD1. Per the germline V gene, CDR1 is SGHAT and CDR2 is FQNNGV. This CDR3 comprises 13 residues. Trimming took 5 bases from V and 4 from J; bases not matched to a gene: 1. The CDR3 sequence: CASSRDRGYEQYF. CDR3 bases: TGTGCCAGCAGCCGGGACAGGGGGTACGAGCAGTACTTC.

The chain employs TRBV28 and TRBJ2-7; 7 nucleotides match TRBD1. V shed 8 bases, J shed 1 base, and the junction held 8 bases outside the gene matches. The V gene's germline CDR1 is MDHEN and CDR2 SYDVKM. The CDR3 is made up of 14 amino acids. The CDR3 region has the DNA TGTGCCAGCGGCCCCGGGACAGAGTCCTACGAGCAGTACTTC. Translating it yields CASGPGTESYEQYF.

The chain employs TRBV18 and TRBJ1-1; the D is unclear. The CDR3 runs to 13 residues. The germline V and J ends were trimmed by 5 bases and 0 bases, with 7 bases remaining between them. From germline, CDR1 is KGHSH and CDR2 LQKENI. The CDR3 nucleotides read TGTGCCAGCTCAGGAGACTTGAACACTGAAGCTTTCTTT. Translating gives CASSGDLNTEAFF. Full variable domain (remainder filled in from reference TRBV18 and TRBJ1-1): NAGVMQNPRHLVRRRGQEARLRCSPMKGHSHVYWYRQLPEEGLKFMVYLQKENIIDESGMPKERFSAEFPKEGPSILRIQQVVRGDSAAYFCASSGDLNTEAFFGQGTRLTVV.

The chain joins TRBV5-4 to TRBJ2-7; 9 bases are a match to TRBD1. The CDR3 is 15 amino acids. The V segment lost 1 base and the J segment 4 bases; nucleotides outside the gene matches: 6. Germline V gene sequence: CDR1 SGHNT, CDR2 YYREEE (reference sequence). CDR3 region: CASSLKGQGLYEQYF. CDR3 DNA: TGTGCCAGCAGCTTGAAGGGACAGGGCTTGTACGAGCAGTACTTC.

The DNA of the CDR3 is TGCGCCAGCAGTAGAGAATTTAACTACGAGCAGTACTTC. It codes for CASSREFNYEQYF. The rearrangement uses TRBV5-1 and TRBJ2-7; D is uncertain. The CDR3 length is 13 residues. Trimming took 5 bases from V and 3 from J, leaving 12 bases between them. CDR1 is SGHRS, CDR2 YFSETQ, per germline.

The chain combines TRBV12-5 with TRBJ1-1; 7 bases fit TRBD1. The V segment lost 6 bases and the J segment 11 bases; nucleotides outside the gene matches: 9. The CDR3 is 12 residues long. CDR1 LGHNT and CDR2 FRNRAP come from the germline V gene. This CDR3 reads CASGLGDSWAFF. DNA for the CDR3: TGTGCTAGTGGCCTGGGGGACAGTTGGGCTTTCTTT.

This clone has just a few counts. The rearrangement links TRBV11-2 to TRBJ2-7; 9 positions match TRBD1. Germline CDR1 and CDR2: SGHAT and FQNNGV. The CDR3 length is 14 residues. Trimming took 5 bases from V and 4 from J; bases not matched to a gene: 6. The CDR3 nucleotides are TGTGCCAGCAGCCAGACAGGGGGGTATTACGAGCAGTACTTC. This gives the protein CASSQTGGYYEQYF.

The CDR3 DNA reads as TGTGCCAGCGAGACTAGCGGGAGATACAACGAGCAGTACTTC. Protein product: CASETSGRYNEQYF. The chain has TRBV6-1 and TRBJ2-7, with TRBD2 matching 12 bases. Per germline, CDR1 MNHNS and CDR2 SASEGT. The CDR3 covers 14 residues. Trimming took 8 bases from V and 5 from J; bases not matched to a gene: 7.

This rearrangement joins TRBV19 to TRBJ2-7; 12 bases fit TRBD2. The CDR3 has 13 residues. J gave up 8 bases and V 8 bases, and 7 bases lay outside the gene matches. CDR1 is LNHDA, CDR2 SQIVND, per germline (reference sequence). The CDR3 DNA reads TGTGCCAGTCGGACTAGCGGGGAAGCACAGCAGTACTTC. Its protein is CASRTSGEAQQYF. The full variable domain, rest sourced from reference TRBV19 and TRBJ2-7, is DGGITQSPKYLFRKEGQNVTLSCEQNLNHDAMYWYRQDPGQGLRLIYYSQIVNDFQKGDIAEGYSVSREKKESFPLTVTSAQKNPTAFYLCASRTSGEAQQYFGPGTRLTVT.

The chain employs TRBV9 and TRBJ2-7; 7 bases fit TRBD1. Germline V gene sequence: CDR1 SGDLS, CDR2 YYNGEE. This CDR3 region has 13 residues. V trimming: 4 bases; J trimming: 6 bases; junction bases outside the gene matches: 7. The CDR3 bases are TGTGCCAGCAGCATCGACAGGGTCGGCGAGCAGTACTTC. As protein: CASSIDRVGEQYF.

The chain has TRBV10-3 and TRBJ2-1; 9 nucleotides match TRBD1. Germline CDR1 ENHRY, CDR2 SYGVKD. V was clipped by 4 bases and J by 10 bases; unmatched bases: 8. The CDR3 length is 14 residues. The CDR3 DNA is TGTGCCATCAGTGGGGGGGACAGGGACCCCGAGCAGTTCTTC. This translates into CAISGGDRDPEQFF.

J is TRBJ2-3 and V is TRBV6-5; 12 bases fit TRBD1. Trimming removed 4 bases from V and 11 bases from J; junction bases left unmatched: 10. CDR3 size: 15 residues. CDR1 is MNHEY, CDR2 SVGAGI, per germline. The CDR3 sequence is CASSSPGTGGEGQYF. The CDR3 nucleotides read TGTGCCAGCAGTTCTCCCGGGACAGGGGGCGAAGGGCAGTATTTT.

This rearrangement joins TRBV6-1 to TRBJ2-3; D gene ambiguous. CDR1 is MNHNS and CDR2 is SASEGT in the germline V gene. With 8 bases removed from V and 2 bases from J, the gap between germline ends came to 14 bases. This CDR3 region has 14 residues. CDR3 nucleotides: TGTGCCAGCTCGGCGAGCGCCCACACAGATACGCAGTATTTT. This encodes CASSASAHTDTQYF.

This clone has a single count. J is TRBJ1-1 and V is TRBV5-4, with D hard to call. Germline V lookup: CDR1 SGHNT, CDR2 YYREEE (reference sequence). The CDR3 runs to 13 residues. Trimming stripped 1 base from V and 10 bases from J, with 14 bases between. The CDR3 nucleotides read TGTGCCAGCAGCTTGAACGTCCGGGGAGGAGCTTTCTTT. This translates into CASSLNVRGGAFF.

The chain uses TRBV7-8 and TRBJ1-5; perhaps TRBD1 as D (5 bases). The CDR3 has 17 amino acids. The germline CDR1 and CDR2 sequences are SGHVS and FQNEAQ. V was cut by 5 bases and J by 0 bases, with 17 bases left in between. CDR3 loop: CASSLQAAGDSNQPQHF. The CDR3 bases are TGTGCCAGCAGCCTACAGGCGGCAGGCGATAGCAATCAGCCCCAGCATTTT.

The gene calls are TRBV21-1 and TRBJ2-7; the table assigns TRBD1, which was not confirmed against the DNA. TRBV21-1 is a pseudogene segment. The CDR3 has 16 amino acids. CDR3 DNA sequence: TGTGCCAGCAGCAAATGGCACCAGGGATTTGCAGGGGAGCAGTACTTC. Protein: CASSKWHQGFAGEQYF.

The sample holds one count of this clone. The gene calls are TRBV2 and TRBJ2-7, with 7 positions matching TRBD2. The junction had 5 bases not matched to a gene; V was cut back by 6 bases and J by 0 bases. CDR1 and CDR2 from the germline V gene are SNHLY and FYNNEI. CDR3 size: 14 residues. The CDR3 nucleotides are TGTGCCAGCAGGTGGGCTAGCGGCTCCTACGAGCAGTACTTC. This encodes CASRWASGSYEQYF. The variable domain in full, with the rest retrieved from reference TRBV2 and TRBJ2-7, is EPEVTQTPSHQVTQMGQEVILRCVPISNHLYFYWYRQILGQKVEFLVSFYNNEISEKSEIFDDQFSVERPDGSNFTLKIRSTKLEDSAMYFCASRWASGSYEQYFGPGTRLTVT.

As DNA, the CDR3 is TGCGCCAGCAGCCAAGAGGGGGGGGCGCGTGGAAACACCATATATTTT. Amino acid sequence: CASSQEGGARGNTIYF. The rearrangement joins TRBV4-3 to TRBJ1-3, with a possible D match to TRBD1 (6 bases). Trimming removed 0 bases from V and 3 bases from J, with 12 bases in between. Germline lookup yields CDR1 LGHNA and CDR2 YSLEER. The CDR3 runs 16 residues.

This chain uses TRBV5-5 with TRBJ2-5; D possibly corresponds to TRBD1 (6 bases). CDR3 length equals 16 residues. Trimming pared 3 bases from V and 4 bases from J, leaving 19 bases between. The V gene's germline CDR1 is SGHKS and CDR2 YYEKEE (reference sequence). CDR3 DNA sequence: TGTGCCAGCAGCTGGGGGCTAAGCCTGGATGGAGAGACCCAGTACTTC. Protein: CASSWGLSLDGETQYF.

The genes are TRBV27 and TRBJ1-2; a possible D gene is TRBD1 (6 bases). Germline-derived CDR1 and CDR2 are MNHEY and SMNVEV (reference sequence). The CDR3 extends over 14 amino acids. V dropped 5 bases and J dropped 7 bases, with 17 bases sitting between them. The chain's CDR3 is CASSPPGGAGGYTF. The DNA for the CDR3 is TGTGCCAGCAGTCCCCCGGGGGGGGCGGGTGGCTACACCTTC.

For the CDR3, the DNA is TGCGCCAGCAGCCAAGATGACCCCGCCCGGACAGGGCGAAACATTCAGTACTTC. The encoded protein is CASSQDDPARTGRNIQYF. The chain combines TRBV4-3 with TRBJ2-4; 8 nucleotides line up with TRBD1. Germline V gene lookup returns CDR1 LGHNA and CDR2 YSLEER. This CDR3 is built from 18 residues. Germline trimming cut 0 bases from V and 6 bases from J; bases unmatched to any gene: 13.

The chain's CDR3 is CASSPYRDRENQPQHF. The CDR3 nucleotides read TGTGCCAGCAGCCCCTACCGGGACAGAGAAAATCAGCCCCAGCATTTT. The V call is TRBV7-8, the J call TRBJ1-5; 7 bases are shared with TRBD1. Losses at the gene ends were 5 bases for V and 4 bases for J; bases not matched to a gene: 11. The CDR3 loop spans 16 amino acids. In germline, CDR1 is SGHVS, CDR2 FQNEAQ.

The chain is built from TRBV4-3 and TRBJ2-7; TRBD1 agrees at 9 bases. CDR1 is LGHNA, CDR2 YSLEER, per germline. J was trimmed by 4 bases and V by 5 bases; bases with no gene match: 9. This CDR3 region has 15 residues. The CDR3 DNA reads as TGCGCCAGCAGCAAGAACCGGGACAGGGATTACGAGCAGTACTTC. Translating it yields CASSKNRDRDYEQYF.

With respect to this clone: The sample contains more than one DNA sequence encoding this CDR3. V is TRBV15 and J is TRBJ1-2, with 9 bases matching TRBD1. The germline V gene has CDR1 LNHNV and CDR2 YYDKDF (reference sequence). Trimming removed 5 bases from V and 3 bases from J; junction bases left unmatched: 1. CDR3 length: 13 amino acids. CDR3 DNA sequence: TGTGCCACCAGCCGGGACAGGGACTATGGCTACACCTTC. This encodes CATSRDRDYGYTF. Based on the CDR3 plus reference TRBV15 and TRBJ1-2, the full variable domain is DAMVIQNPRYQVTQFGKPVTLSCSQTLNHNVMYWYQQKSSQAPKLLFHYYDKDFNNEADTPDNFQSRRPNTSFCFLDIRSPGLGDTAMYLCATSRDRDYGYTFGSGTRLTVV.

The chain carries TRBV18 and TRBJ2-3, with 8 positions matching TRBD2. From germline, CDR1 is KGHSH and CDR2 LQKENI. The CDR3 runs to 14 residues. Trimming took 6 bases from V and 1 from J; bases not matched to a gene: 3. The DNA for the CDR3 is TGTGCCAGCTCGGGTAGCGGGGGCACAGATACGCAGTATTTT. This translates into CASSGSGGTDTQYF.

This rearrangement joins TRBV7-3 to TRBJ2-5; 8 bases align to TRBD1. The CDR3 loop spans 14 amino acids. Germline V lookup: CDR1 SGHTA, CDR2 FQGTGA. The V and J ends lost 5 bases and 6 bases, in that order; junction bases with no gene match: 8. The CDR3 reads CASSPGGTIKTQYF. The CDR3 DNA reads as TGTGCCAGCAGCCCAGGGGGCACAATAAAGACCCAGTACTTC. The complete variable domain, with remaining parts taken from reference TRBV7-3 and TRBJ2-5, reads GAGVSQTPSNKVTEKGKYVELRCDPISGHTALYWYRQSLGQGPEFLIYFQGTGAADDSGLPNDRFFAVRPEGSVSTLKIQRTERGDSAVYLCASSPGGTIKTQYFGPGTRLLVL.

This chain connects TRBV7-2 to TRBJ2-5, with TRBD2 matching 7 bases. The trim removed 1 base at V and 5 bases at J, leaving 10 bases unmatched. Looked up from germline, CDR1 is SGHTA and CDR2 is FQGNSA. This CDR3 region has 16 residues. The CDR3 region has the DNA TGTGCCAGCAGCTTAGGGGCGGGGGAGGGCTGGGAGACCCAGTACTTC. Translating it yields CASSLGAGEGWETQYF.

The chain has TRBV15 and TRBJ2-3; 9 positions match TRBD2. The ends lost 0 bases at V and 0 bases at J; junction bases unmatched: 7. The CDR3 totals 18 residues. The germline V gene encodes CDR1 LNHNV and CDR2 YYDKDF (reference sequence). The CDR3 here is CATSRDYASGMSTDTQYF. The DNA for the CDR3 is TGTGCCACCAGCAGAGATTACGCTAGCGGGATGAGCACAGATACGCAGTATTTT. The entire variable domain, with the rest obtained from reference TRBV15 and TRBJ2-3, is as follows: DAMVIQNPRYQVTQFGKPVTLSCSQTLNHNVMYWYQQKSSQAPKLLFHYYDKDFNNEADTPDNFQSRRPNTSFCFLDIRSPGLGDTAMYLCATSRDYASGMSTDTQYFGPGTRLTVL.